This TCR beta chain was identified in a study of neoadjuvant anti-PD-1 for oral cavity cancer. Blood libraries mostly used approximately 480 ng genomic DNA, six replicates each. Profiled with immunoSEQ multiplex PCR; TCRdb holds only in-frame clones, not every one. The repertoire consists of about 9,600 clones, with over 65% occurring once and the leading ten covering less than 5%. This CDR3 region has 12 residues. The J segment lost 7 bases and the V segment lost 6 bases, leaving 6 bases of the junction unmatched. CDR1 and CDR2 (germline): MDHEN, SYDVKM. Time point meaning: after neoadjuvant nivolumab, at surgical resection. The patients had HPV-negative, locally advanced oral cavity squamous cell carcinoma. No culture or expansion preceded analysis of these blood cells.

The sequence was obtained from a person aged 35 to 85 with oral cavity squamous cell carcinoma. The sample consisted of PBMCs, taken after nivolumab (anti-PD-1) treatment. The chain links TRBV28 to TRBJ2-7; TRBD2 matches 7 bases. CDR3 in amino acids: CASRAGVWEQYF. As DNA, the CDR3 is TGTGCCAGCAGGGCGGGAGTGTGGGAGCAGTACTTC.